This TCR beta chain is drawn from a study of blood T cell repertoires in COVID-19. The V and J ends lost 2 bases and 6 bases respectively, with 20 bases between them. The CDR3 sequence is 16 residues long. Germline lookup yields CDR1 GTSNPN and CDR2 SVGIG (reference sequence). In the authors' methods: Using reference gene primer amplification, nucleated cell counts were estimated. Some clones are missing from TCRdb's copy, which holds only in-frame ones; the method was immunoSEQ multiplex PCR. V and J calls and clone size come straight from that table; D and trimming were deduced from the DNA. The table has about 180,000 clones, about 89% seen once; the top ten hold nearly 2.5%.

The sequence derives from a man aged 35 to 55 with active or convalescent COVID-19. The sequenced material came from peripheral blood. The J gene is TRBJ1-5, the V gene TRBV30, with D maybe TRBD1 (6 bases). Written as DNA, the CDR3 is TGTGCCTGGAGTCTCAAGCAGGGGCAGGCCGCTCAGCCCCAGCATTTT. Translation: CAWSLKQGQAAQPQHF.